The 20 T cell receptor beta chains below come from one sample, sequenced in a study of OX40 agonist ivuxolimab in advanced cancers. The assay was immunoSEQ multiplex PCR, and TCRdb's table has in-frame clones only and misses some. The sample comprises 95,000 or so clones, around 82% of which are singletons, and roughly 3.8% rests with the top ten. This specimen was CD4+ or CD8+ T cells sorted from blood, taken in a trial of the OX40 agonist ivuxolimab. The receptors here all came from an adult with an advanced solid tumor such as melanoma, head and neck, liver or kidney cancer.

The chain carries TRBV10-3 and TRBJ1-2; 10 positions agree with TRBD1. The CDR3 spans 15 residues. In germline, CDR1 is ENHRY, CDR2 SYGVKD. V trimming: 3 bases; J trimming: 6 bases; junction bases outside the gene matches: 7. The CDR3 loop is CAISDPLDRGNGYTF. CDR3 DNA: TGTGCCATCAGTGACCCGTTGGACAGGGGGAATGGCTACACCTTC.

The chain is built from TRBV28 and TRBJ2-1; 7 nucleotides agree with TRBD1. In germline, CDR1 is MDHEN, CDR2 SYDVKM. Unmatched junction bases numbered 2, after V lost 2 bases and J lost 4 bases. The CDR3 spans 14 residues. The CDR3 coding sequence is TGTGCCAGCAGTTTAGGACAGGCGTACAATGAGCAGTTCTTC. It is translated as CASSLGQAYNEQFF. Full variable domain (outside the CDR3, taken from reference TRBV28 and TRBJ2-1): DVKVTQSSRYLVKRTGEKVFLECVQDMDHENMFWYRQDPGLGLRLIYFSYDVKMKEKGDIPEGYSVSREKKERFSLILESASTNQTSMYLCASSLGQAYNEQFFGPGTRLTVL.

The chain has TRBV15 and TRBJ2-5; D may be TRBD1 or TRBD2 (5 bases each). The better agreement between TRBJ2-7 and the DNA end casts doubt on the J call. The germline CDR1 and CDR2 sequences are LNHNV and YYDKDF (reference sequence). The CDR3 is 14 amino acids. The CDR3 loop reads CATSRAGTTYEQYF. The CDR3 coding sequence is TGTGCCACCAGCCGGGCAGGGACGACCTACGAGCAGTACTTC.

This clone was counted only a few times. The chain combines TRBV21-1 with TRBJ2-7; the listed D gene, TRBD1, was not tested against the DNA. TRBV21-1 is reported as a pseudogene. This CDR3 is built from 14 residues. The CDR3 loop reads CASKRRTEYYEQYF. In DNA, the CDR3 is TGTGCCAGCAAACGGAGGACAGAATACTACGAGCAGTACTTC.

The chain links TRBV19 to TRBJ2-7, with 8 bases that match TRBD2. Germline lookup yields CDR1 LNHDA and CDR2 SQIVND (reference sequence). Germline trimming cut 6 bases from V and 3 bases from J; bases unmatched to any gene: 7. The CDR3 spans 14 residues. The CDR3 coding sequence is TGTGCCAGTAGCTGGACTAGCAGAGACTACGAGCAGTACTTC. Amino acids: CASSWTSRDYEQYF.

This clone was picked up one time. The chain carries TRBV28 and TRBJ2-1; D is undetermined. The CDR3 runs 13 residues. Germline CDR1 is MDHEN and CDR2 is SYDVKM. V was pared by 4 bases and J by 14 bases, with 18 bases between. CDR3 protein: CASSWSQVDGEFF. The CDR3 DNA sequence: TGTGCCAGCAGTTGGTCCCAGGTCGATGGGGAGTTCTTC.

As for this clone: This same CDR3 is encoded by further DNA sequences in the sample. The gene calls are TRBV5-1 and TRBJ2-2; TRBD1 is a possible D gene (6 bases). CDR1 and CDR2 from the germline V gene are SGHRS and YFSETQ. Deletions cut 4 bases from V and 2 bases from J, with 12 bases between. The CDR3 runs 15 residues. CDR3 amino acids: CASSLRGPNTGELFF. The CDR3 nucleotides are TGCGCCAGCAGCCTCAGGGGTCCCAACACCGGGGAGCTGTTTTTT.

The rearrangement uses TRBV5-8 and TRBJ2-3, with 9 bases identical to TRBD2. J lost 4 bases, V lost 3 bases, and 9 bases had no gene match. The CDR3 runs 16 residues. From germline, CDR1 is SGHTS and CDR2 YDEGEE. DNA of the CDR3: TGTGCCAGCAGCTCTGGGACTAGCCATCATTCAGATACGCAGTATTTT. Amino acid sequence: CASSSGTSHHSDTQYF.

The chain joins TRBV28 to TRBJ2-5, with 12 bases that match TRBD2. Gene TRBJ2-7 matches the end of the DNA better, so the J call may be wrong. The CDR3 covers 15 residues. Per germline, CDR1 MDHEN and CDR2 SYDVKM. Here the CDR3 DNA reads TGTGCCAGCAGGGAAGGACTAGCGGGGACCTACGAGCAGTACTTC. Amino acid sequence: CASREGLAGTYEQYF.

The rearrangement links TRBV30 to TRBJ2-5; perhaps TRBD2 as D (6 bases). CDR1 GTSNPN and CDR2 SVGIG come from the germline V gene (reference sequence). This CDR3 region has 14 residues. The V end lost 2 bases, the J end lost 5 bases, and 15 bases lay between the germline ends. The CDR3 DNA is TGTGCCTGGAGTACCTCCGGGGGACGGGAGACCCAGTACTTC. Amino acid sequence: CAWSTSGGRETQYF.

The gene calls are TRBV5-6 and TRBJ2-1; 8 nucleotides match TRBD2. The CDR3 covers 17 residues. Per the germline V gene, CDR1 is SGHDT and CDR2 is YYEEEE. Trimming took 0 bases from V and 4 from J; bases not matched to a gene: 9. CDR3 DNA sequence: TGTGCCAGCAGCTTGGCTGTTGTAGCGGGACCATACAATGAGCAGTTCTTC. As protein: CASSLAVVAGPYNEQFF.

V usage is TRBV6-5 and J usage is TRBJ2-5, with D uncertain. In germline, CDR1 is MNHEY, CDR2 SVGAGI. This CDR3 spans 12 amino acids. V was clipped by 6 bases and J by 5 bases, with 10 bases between them. CDR3 coding DNA: TGTGCCAGCAGGACCCAGAGGGAGACCCAGTACTTC. Translation gives CASRTQRETQYF.

The chain is built from TRBV2 and TRBJ1-1; D gene unclear. The CDR3 consists of 15 residues. Per germline, CDR1 SNHLY and CDR2 FYNNEI. Deletions cut 1 base from V and 4 bases from J, with 13 bases between. The CDR3 sequence: CASSEVRAVGTEAFF. In nucleotides, the CDR3 is TGTGCCAGCAGTGAAGTAAGGGCGGTGGGCACTGAAGCTTTCTTT.

V is TRBV27 and J is TRBJ2-7, with a possible D match to TRBD1 (6 bases). The CDR3 contains 16 residues. The germline V and J ends were trimmed by 6 bases and 0 bases, with 18 bases remaining between them. The V gene's germline CDR1 is MNHEY and CDR2 SMNVEV (reference sequence). Here the CDR3 DNA reads TGTGCCAGCAGGACAGCTACCAGGGGTAGCTCCTACGAGCAGTACTTC. This codes for CASRTATRGSSYEQYF.

This clone has only a few counts. The V gene is TRBV15, the J gene TRBJ2-1, with 8 bases matching TRBD1. Germline CDR1 reads LNHNV; CDR2 reads YYDKDF (reference sequence). The CDR3 sequence is 12 residues long. After removal of 11 bases from V and 5 bases from J, the junction contained 5 bases not matched to a gene. CDR3 amino acids: CAAGTGNNEQFF. As DNA, the CDR3 is TGTGCCGCCGGGACAGGTAACAATGAGCAGTTCTTC. The full variable domain, its missing parts supplied by reference TRBV15 and TRBJ2-1, is DAMVIQNPRYQVTQFGKPVTLSCSQTLNHNVMYWYQQKSSQAPKLLFHYYDKDFNNEADTPDNFQSRRPNTSFCFLDIRSPGLGDTAMYLCAAGTGNNEQFFGPGTRLTVL.

The V call is TRBV7-6, the J call TRBJ1-1; D is possibly TRBD1 (6 bases). Germline values: CDR1 SGHVS, CDR2 FNYEAQ. Trimming left V 1 base short and J 4 bases short, with 10 bases between. The CDR3 runs to 14 residues. CDR3 bases: TGTGCCAGCAGCTTAGGGGGGCTGGGCACTGAAGCTTTCTTT. Translation gives CASSLGGLGTEAFF.

A single count supports this clone. The chain is built from TRBV28 and TRBJ2-7, with D possibly TRBD2 on 6 matching bases. The germline V gene has CDR1 MDHEN and CDR2 SYDVKM. V lost 3 bases to trimming and J lost 5 bases, with 14 bases between them. This CDR3 comprises 14 residues. CDR3 coding DNA: TGTGCCAGCAGTTTCGGAGGGAAGAAGAACGAGCAGTACTTC. It encodes CASSFGGKKNEQYF.

The chain combines TRBV5-6 with TRBJ1-1; 8 bases fit TRBD1. Germline CDR1 reads SGHDT; CDR2 reads YYEEEE. This CDR3 has 13 amino acids. With 5 bases clipped from V and 7 bases from J, the junction kept 7 bases outside the gene matches. CDR3 DNA sequence: TGTGCCAGCAGTCGACAGGGGAGTCTTGAAGCTTTCTTT. Translating it yields CASSRQGSLEAFF.

The genes are TRBV7-9 and TRBJ2-7; 8 positions agree with TRBD2. Per germline, CDR1 SEHNR and CDR2 FQNEAQ (reference sequence). V lost 5 bases to trimming and J lost 3 bases; unmatched junction nucleotides: 3. This CDR3 is 13 amino acids long. CDR3 coding DNA: TGTGCCAGCAGCAGGGCGGGAGGCTACGAGCAGTACTTC. This gives the protein CASSRAGGYEQYF.

This chain connects TRBV30 to TRBJ2-7; 10 bases line up with TRBD2. After removal of 5 bases from V and 3 bases from J, the junction contained 4 bases not matched to a gene. The CDR3 length is 13 residues. From germline, CDR1 is GTSNPN and CDR2 SVGIG (reference sequence). In DNA form, the CDR3 reads TGTGCCTGGGAGGTAGCGGGAGGCTACGAGCAGTACTTC. Its protein product is CAWEVAGGYEQYF.